Below, one TCR beta chain is given with its context. Its antigen is not known. The source of the sample is a study of T cells in localized non-small cell lung cancer. Findings of the study overall: Uninvolved nearby lung showed the greatest T cell clonality, exceeding that found in tumor. In adjacent lung, a median around 50 of the top 100 tumor clones were found.

Sequencing was performed with immunoSEQ multiplex PCR; in TCRdb, only in-frame clones are kept and a portion is missing. The sample consists of 9,500 to 11,000 clones, over 90% of them appearing once. Sequenced here: peripheral blood, sampled before any cancer treatment. The sequence was collected from a male donor at least 60 years old with stage III lung adenocarcinoma.

CDR3 DNA sequence: TGTGCCAGCAGCGCCGGGACAGGGTCTAATGAGCAGTTCTTC. This codes for CASSAGTGSNEQFF. The gene calls are TRBV9 and TRBJ2-1, with TRBD1 matching 9 bases. V lost 3 bases and J lost 7; bases outside the gene matches: 5. This CDR3 contains 14 residues. The V gene's germline CDR1 is SGDLS and CDR2 YYNGEE.